The source of this T cell receptor (beta chain) is a study of blood T cell repertoires in COVID-19. The assay was immunoSEQ multiplex PCR, and TCRdb's table has in-frame clones only and misses some. The sample shows fewer than 350,000 clones, 81% of them seen only once. At least ten counts were recorded for this clone. Germline V gives CDR1 LGHDT, CDR2 YNNKEL (reference sequence). CDR3 length: 17 amino acids. V was clipped by 0 bases and J by 8 bases, with 17 bases between them. The chain uses TRBV3-1 (or the pseudogene TRBV3-2) and TRBJ1-6; a weak D match, TRBD1 (5 bases). The origin of this receptor is a woman aged 55-69 years with active or convalescent COVID-19. Material: peripheral blood. The CDR3 loop reads CASSQEGGMGYYSPLHF. CDR3 DNA sequence: TGTGCCAGCAGCCAAGAGGGGGGAATGGGATATTATTCACCCCTCCACTTT.